One sample yielded the 22 T cell receptor beta chains listed below, sequenced in a study of T cells in Graves' hyperthyroidism and ophthalmopathy. The CDR3 regions of TCR beta were amplified from RNA transcripts. HTBI primers drove first-round RT-PCR of the TCR CDR3. One entry per CDR3 protein, called by TCRdb with MiXCR from the multiplex PCR reads. The sample lists about 500,000 distinct CDR3 sequences; about 16% were seen once. Sequencing input: blood. Receptor source: a woman in her twenties or thirties with Graves' ophthalmopathy.

This clonotype was picked up a small number of times. This chain links TRBV4-1 with TRBJ1-2; D call uncertain. Germline loops: CDR1 MGHRA, CDR2 YSYEKL. V gave up 1 base and J gave up 6 bases, with 15 bases separating them. This CDR3 is 15 amino acids long. This chain's CDR3 is CASSQVGLEADGYTF. DNA for the CDR3: TGCGCCAGCAGCCAAGTCGGATTAGAAGCAGATGGCTACACCTTC.

A remark on this clonotype: It may be a read error: a sequence one base away is much more abundant. The J gene is TRBJ1-2, the V gene TRBV7-9; weak D call: TRBD1 (6 bases). The V end lost 4 bases, the J end lost 2 bases, and 23 bases lay between the germline ends. The CDR3 has 18 amino acids. Germline assignment: CDR1 SEHNR and CDR2 FQNEAQ (reference sequence). The CDR3 reads CASSWNGFLERGNYGYTF. Here the CDR3 DNA reads TGTGCCAGCAGCTGGAACGGATTCCTGGAGAGGGGGAACTATGGCTACACCTTC. The full variable domain, with the rest looked up from reference TRBV7-9 and TRBJ1-2, is DTGVSQNPRHKITKRGQNVTFRCDPISEHNRLYWYRQTLGQGPEFLTYFQNEAQLEKSRLLSDRFSAERPKGSFSTLEIQRTEQGDSAMYLCASSWNGFLERGNYGYTFGSGTRLTVV.

This clonotype was counted a few times. The V gene is TRBV6-2 or TRBV6-3, the J gene TRBJ2-1; TRBD2 agrees at 11 bases. V gave up 6 bases and J gave up 4 bases; unmatched junction bases: 14. Germline CDR1 and CDR2: MNHEY and SVGEGT. This CDR3 has 18 amino acids. CDR3 sequence: CASSPFGTSGSFYNEQFF. The CDR3 DNA is TGTGCCAGCAGCCCTTTTGGGACTAGCGGATCTTTTTACAATGAGCAGTTCTTC.

Points on this clonotype: This may arise from a read error, as a much more abundant clone is one base away. This rearrangement joins TRBV10-3 to TRBJ1-2, with a weak D call TRBD1 (5 bases). The CDR3 is 15 residues long. The germline V gene encodes CDR1 ENHRY and CDR2 SYGVKD. The CDR3 DNA sequence: TGTGCCATCAGTGAAACGGGCGGGGACGACTATGGCTACGCCTTC. The encoded protein is CAISETGGDDYGYAF.

This clonotype appeared many times. J is TRBJ2-7 and V is TRBV12-3 or TRBV12-4, with 9 bases fitting TRBD1. J was trimmed by 4 bases and V by 5 bases; bases with no gene match: 12. The CDR3 is made up of 16 amino acids. CDR3: CASSRGPGQGSYEQYF. The CDR3, as DNA: TGTGCCAGCAGTCGGGGTCCGGGACAGGGATCATACGAGCAGTACTTC.

As concerns this clonotype: A much larger clone lies one base from this, so it may be a read error. J is TRBJ1-1 and V is TRBV27, with unresolved D. The CDR3 sequence is 14 residues long. Trimming cost V 4 bases and J 4 bases, with 13 bases left between them. Germline-derived CDR1 and CDR2 are MNHEY and SMNVEV (reference sequence). The CDR3 sequence is CASSSAPKRTEAFF. The CDR3 bases are TGTGCCAGCAGTTCCGCACCAAAACGCACTGAAGCTTTCTTT.

The chain joins TRBV12-3 or TRBV12-4 to TRBJ2-7, with 8 bases fitting TRBD1. The CDR3 extends over 15 amino acids. J gave up 4 bases and V 4 bases, and 9 bases lay outside the gene matches. The CDR3 here is CASSSSTGAGYEQYF. The CDR3 DNA reads as TGTGCCAGCAGTTCCTCGACAGGGGCGGGTTACGAGCAGTACTTC.

There are many counts of this clonotype. The chain links TRBV30 to TRBJ2-5, with 8 bases aligning to TRBD2. The V gene's germline CDR1 is GTSNPN and CDR2 SVGIG (reference sequence). With V trimmed by 2 bases and J by 4 bases, 3 bases remained unmatched. The CDR3 is made up of 13 amino acids. CDR3 in DNA: TGTGCCTGGAGTTTCGCGGGGGGAGAGACCCAGTACTTC. Protein sequence: CAWSFAGGETQYF.

This clonotype was seen ten or more times. The V and J genes are TRBV7-2 and TRBJ2-7, with a possible D match to TRBD1 (5 bases). CDR1 is SGHTA and CDR2 is FQGNSA in the germline V gene. The V end lost 3 bases, the J end lost 1 base, and 16 bases lay between the germline ends. This CDR3 is built from 16 residues. The DNA of the CDR3 is TGTGCCAGCAGCTTGGCGGCAGGGTTGCCATCCTACGAGCAGTACTTC. Protein sequence: CASSLAAGLPSYEQYF.

The genes are TRBV6-5 and TRBJ1-5; no clear D gene. CDR1 MNHEY and CDR2 SVGAGI come from the germline V gene. V was clipped by 0 bases and J by 5 bases, with 5 bases between them. CDR3 length: 13 amino acids. CDR3 protein: CASSYSIDQPQHF. CDR3 DNA sequence: TGTGCCAGCAGTTACTCGATCGATCAGCCCCAGCATTTT.

There are many counts of this clonotype. The V and J genes are TRBV30 and TRBJ2-1; possible D gene TRBD2, 5 bases. CDR3 length: 14 residues. CDR1 and CDR2 from the germline V gene are GTSNPN and SVGIG (reference sequence). V gave up 2 bases and J gave up 9 bases, with 17 bases separating them. CDR3 residues: CAWSLGGDRGEQFF. DNA for the CDR3: TGTGCCTGGAGTTTAGGTGGCGACCGGGGTGAGCAGTTCTTC.

This clonotype was counted at least ten times. The V gene is TRBV12-3 or TRBV12-4, the J gene TRBJ2-1; D ambiguous. V gave up 6 bases and J gave up 0 bases, with 9 bases separating them. This CDR3 region has 14 residues. Here the CDR3 reads CASSPSSSYNEQFF. CDR3 nucleotides: TGTGCCAGCAGCCCGTCCAGCTCCTACAATGAGCAGTTCTTC.

Many counts were recorded for this clonotype. The rearrangement joins TRBV30 to TRBJ1-1; D is possibly TRBD1 (6 bases). CDR3 size: 15 residues. V lost 2 bases, J lost 3 bases, and 16 bases lay in between. The germline CDR1 and CDR2 sequences are GTSNPN and SVGIG (reference sequence). This chain's CDR3 is CAWSKRGGLDTEAFF. CDR3 in DNA: TGTGCCTGGAGTAAACGGGGGGGGCTAGACACTGAAGCTTTCTTT.

The gene calls are TRBV28 and TRBJ2-7; tentatively, D is TRBD1 (5 bases). This CDR3 has 12 residues. From germline, CDR1 is MDHEN and CDR2 SYDVKM. Deletions cut 5 bases from V and 7 bases from J, with 12 bases between. For the CDR3, the DNA is TGTGCCAGCAGTACAGGCAAAGGGGAGCAGTACTTC. Translation: CASSTGKGEQYF.

The chain uses TRBV30 and TRBJ2-7; no firm D call. Germline CDR1 reads GTSNPN; CDR2 reads SVGIG (reference sequence). The CDR3 covers 11 residues. Trimming took 4 bases from V and 6 from J, leaving 10 bases between them. CDR3 amino acids: CAWTLSTEQYF. The DNA of the CDR3 is TGTGCCTGGACCCTTAGTACCGAGCAGTACTTC.

This clonotype was found many times. The J gene is TRBJ2-5, the V gene TRBV12-3 or TRBV12-4; D is uncertain. The CDR3 spans 14 residues. V was clipped by 5 bases and J by 3 bases, with 13 bases between them. Written as DNA, the CDR3 is TGTGCCAGCAGTCCCAGACGGTGGGAAGAGACCCAGTACTTC. Translated: CASSPRRWEETQYF.

This clonotype has only a few counts. This chain links TRBV11-1 with TRBJ2-6; the D gene is possibly TRBD2 (5 bases). Germline V gene lookup returns CDR1 SGHAT and CDR2 FQDESV (reference sequence). This CDR3 region has 15 residues. The ends were cut back, 4 bases at V and 3 bases at J, with 10 bases in the middle. DNA of the CDR3: TGTGCCAGCAGCTCGTTTCGGGGTGGGGCCAACGTCCTGACTTTC. Its translation: CASSSFRGGANVLTF. Filled out from reference TRBV11-1 and TRBJ2-6, the complete variable domain reads EAEVAQSPRYKITEKSQAVAFWCDPISGHATLYWYRQILGQGPELLVQFQDESVVDDSQLPKDRFSAERLKGVDSTLKIQPAELGDSAMYLCASSSFRGGANVLTFGAGSRLTVL.

This clonotype has only a few counts. The missing conserved phenylalanine or tryptophan at the end of this CDR3 makes a read error likely. The rearrangement joins TRBV20-1 to TRBJ2-1; D gene ambiguous. V was cut by 0 bases and J by 0 bases, with 6 bases left in between. The germline V gene has CDR1 DFQATT and CDR2 SNEGSKA (reference sequence). CDR3 length equals 14 residues. In DNA, the CDR3 is TGCAGTGCTAGAGAGGTTTTCTCCTACAATGAGCAGTTCGTC. Protein: CSAREVFSYNEQFV.

The chain uses TRBV25-1 and TRBJ1-6; a possible D gene is TRBD1 (5 bases). Germline loops: CDR1 MGHDK, CDR2 SYGVNS. V lost 4 bases to trimming and J lost 11 bases, with 12 bases between them. The CDR3 runs 13 residues. The CDR3 bases are TGTGCCAGCAGTGCCGGGGGACCTACACCCCTCCACTTT. It translates to CASSAGGPTPLHF. The full variable domain, its missing parts supplied by reference TRBV25-1 and TRBJ1-6, is EADIYQTPRYLVIGTGKKITLECSQTMGHDKMYWYQQDPGMELHLIHYSYGVNSTEKGDLSSESTVSRIRTEHFPLTLESARPSHTSQYLCASSAGGPTPLHFGNGTRLTVT.

A few counts support this clonotype. The rearrangement links TRBV4-1 to TRBJ2-1, with D maybe TRBD1 (6 bases). This CDR3 comprises 15 residues. V was clipped by 4 bases and J by 0 bases, with 10 bases between them. Germline V lookup: CDR1 MGHRA, CDR2 YSYEKL. The CDR3 DNA sequence: TGCGCCAGCAGCCCCACAGGGATCTCCTACAATGAGCAGTTCTTC. Translating it yields CASSPTGISYNEQFF.

The gene calls are TRBV28 and TRBJ1-1; TRBD1 is a possible D gene (5 bases). The length of the CDR3 is 14 residues. Germline-derived CDR1 and CDR2 are MDHEN and SYDVKM. V was shortened by 3 bases and J by 1 base, with 9 bases between the two germline ends. Here the CDR3 reads CASSFSGTNTEAFF. The CDR3 DNA follows: TGTGCCAGCAGTTTCTCTGGGACGAACACTGAAGCTTTCTTT. The full variable domain, completed using reference TRBV28 and TRBJ1-1, is DVKVTQSSRYLVKRTGEKVFLECVQDMDHENMFWYRQDPGLGLRLIYFSYDVKMKEKGDIPEGYSVSREKKERFSLILESASTNQTSMYLCASSFSGTNTEAFFGQGTRLTVV.

This clonotype came up many times. The J gene is TRBJ2-7, the V gene TRBV28; 8 nucleotides align to TRBD2. The CDR3 extends over 15 amino acids. After removal of 3 bases from V and 2 bases from J, the junction contained 6 bases not matched to a gene. Germline-derived CDR1 and CDR2 are MDHEN and SYDVKM. The DNA for the CDR3 is TGTGCCAGCAGTTTCCTCGGACTAGCCGCCTACGAGCAGTACTTC. Translated, it gives CASSFLGLAAYEQYF.